This entry features one T cell receptor (beta chain) sequence. The CDR3 runs to 15 residues. Germline loops: CDR1 KGHSH, CDR2 LQKENI. Trimming left V 6 bases short and J 2 bases short, with 17 bases between. The data were obtained in a study of blood T cell repertoires in COVID-19. Background on the study: Samples of COVID-19 (acute and convalescent) were obtained from the United States, Italy and Spain. PBMCs, B-cell-depleted T cells, or T cells provided the cDNA or gDNA that made up the material.

The authors' processing: Quantification of nucleated cells was approximated via reference gene primer amplification. TCRdb's copy holds only in-frame clones and misses some; the assay was immunoSEQ multiplex PCR. Clonal size and the V and J genes are those of that table, whereas D and trimming came from the DNA. The table lists 100,000 to 120,000 clones, roughly 80% of them singletons. This sequence originates from a man aged 50-60 years with acute or convalescent COVID-19. The sample taken for sequencing was peripheral blood. This chain uses TRBV18 with TRBJ2-7, with D perhaps TRBD1 (7 bases). CDR3 sequence reads: CASSQGRQGAYEQYF. DNA of the CDR3: TGTGCCAGCTCTCAGGGGAGGCAGGGGGCCTACGAGCAGTACTTC.